Listed here are 15 T cell receptor beta chains from one sample, sequenced in a study of T cell repertoires in cytomegalovirus infection. TCRdb re-called the reads through MiXCR, storing one row per CDR3 protein. The sample lists around 190,000 distinct CDR3 sequences, under 15% occurring once. Sequenced: PBMCs. These receptors all stem from a human donor in good health (CMV status not recorded). Some clones in this sample may be carry-over from other donors' samples.

This clonotype was counted only a few times. The rearrangement links TRBV29-1 to TRBJ1-2; D remains unclear. Germline lookup yields CDR1 SQVTM and CDR2 ANQGSEA. CDR3 length: 13 amino acids. The V gene lost 7 bases and the J gene lost 4 bases, with 16 bases spanning the gap. The CDR3 DNA is TGCAGCGACTCGCCCCAGGATAGCTATGGCTACACCTTC. It translates to CSDSPQDSYGYTF.

V usage is TRBV7-6 and J usage is TRBJ2-1; TRBD2 matches 12 bases. CDR3 length equals 18 residues. V shed 0 bases and J 5 bases; nucleotides not matched to a gene: 8. CDR1 is SGHVS, CDR2 FNYEAQ, per germline. CDR3 amino acids: CASSLALAGGPRDNEQFF. CDR3 coding DNA: TGTGCCAGCAGCTTAGCGCTAGCGGGAGGGCCACGGGACAATGAGCAGTTCTTC.

This clonotype was detected a few times. V and J are TRBV7-3 and TRBJ2-1; 7 bases align to TRBD2. Per germline, CDR1 SGHTA and CDR2 FQGTGA. V lost 3 bases to trimming and J lost 2 bases; unmatched junction nucleotides: 7. The CDR3 contains 16 residues. As DNA, the CDR3 is TGTGCCAGCAGCTTTAAAGCGGGAAACCCCTACAATGAGCAGTTCTTC. Its protein is CASSFKAGNPYNEQFF.

This clonotype was seen a few times. In nucleotides, the CDR3 is TGTGCCAGCAGTTACCCTGAAGGAAGCAGCGGGGAGCTGTTTTTT. It translates to CASSYPEGSSGELFF. The V gene is TRBV6-6, the J gene TRBJ2-2, with no clear D. V was trimmed by 2 bases and J by 7 bases, leaving 14 bases between them. There are 15 residues in the CDR3. Germline V gene data show CDR1 as MNHNY and CDR2 as SVGAGI (reference sequence).

This clonotype appeared many times. The rearrangement links TRBV19 to TRBJ2-1; 10 nucleotides line up with TRBD2. CDR1 is LNHDA, CDR2 SQIVND, per germline (reference sequence). This CDR3 has 18 residues. J lost 0 bases, V lost 5 bases, and 10 bases had no gene match. The CDR3 coding sequence is TGTGCCAGTAGTCACCCGACTAGCGGGTTCTACTCCTACAATGAGCAGTTCTTC. Translation: CASSHPTSGFYSYNEQFF.

The gene calls are TRBV28 and TRBJ2-1, with 8 bases fitting TRBD1. V was pared by 8 bases and J by 2 bases, with 5 bases of the junction left unmatched. Germline loops: CDR1 MDHEN, CDR2 SYDVKM. The CDR3 consists of 14 residues. The CDR3 loop reads CASVTGGTYNEQFF. CDR3 DNA sequence: TGTGCCAGCGTAACAGGGGGGACCTACAATGAGCAGTTCTTC.

This clonotype came up many times. This chain joins TRBV7-2 and TRBJ2-1, with TRBD2 matching over 12 bases. Germline V CDR1 and CDR2: SGHTA, FQGNSA. V lost 1 base to trimming and J lost 5 bases; unmatched junction nucleotides: 9. There are 18 residues in the CDR3. In DNA, the CDR3 is TGTGCCAGCAGCTTAGGGCAGCTAAGACTAGCGGGGGACAATGAGCAGTTCTTC. It translates to CASSLGQLRLAGDNEQFF.

This clonotype showed up many times. The genes are TRBV7-2 and TRBJ2-2, with D uncertain. The CDR3 is 11 amino acids. CDR1 is SGHTA and CDR2 is FQGNSA in the germline V gene. V lost 3 bases and J 6 bases, leaving 2 bases between the germline ends. CDR3 loop: CASSFAGELFF. In nucleotides, the CDR3 is TGTGCCAGCAGCTTCGCCGGGGAGCTGTTTTTT. Filled out from reference TRBV7-2 and TRBJ2-2, the complete variable domain reads GAGVSQSPSNKVTEKGKDVELRCDPISGHTALYWYRQSLGQGLEFLIYFQGNSAPDKSGLPSDRFSAERTGGSVSTLTIQRTQQEDSAVYLCASSFAGELFFGEGSRLTVL.

At least ten counts were recorded for this clonotype. This chain uses TRBV5-4 with TRBJ2-5, with 7 bases lining up with TRBD1. Germline V gene lookup returns CDR1 SGHNT and CDR2 YYREEE (reference sequence). The V gene end was trimmed by 4 bases and the J gene end by 7 bases; junction bases not matched to a gene: 13. This CDR3 region has 15 residues. The CDR3 loop is CASSPTGTVRGTQYF. The CDR3 nucleotides are TGTGCCAGCAGCCCGACCGGGACAGTTCGGGGGACCCAGTACTTC. The full variable domain, in which reference TRBV5-4 and TRBJ2-5 provide the parts outside the CDR3, is ETGVTQSPTHLIKTRGQQVTLRCSSQSGHNTVSWYQQALGQGPQFIFQYYREEENGRGNFPPRFSGLQFPNYSSELNVNALELDDSALYLCASSPTGTVRGTQYFGPGTRLLVL.

The sample holds a few counts of this clonotype. The chain joins TRBV18 to TRBJ2-1; 10 positions match TRBD2. With 3 bases clipped from V and 5 bases from J, the junction kept 4 bases outside the gene matches. Per germline, CDR1 KGHSH and CDR2 LQKENI. The CDR3 is 15 amino acids. The CDR3 spells CASSPTGLANNEQFF. The CDR3 coding sequence is TGTGCCAGCTCACCTACGGGACTAGCGAACAATGAGCAGTTCTTC.

The gene calls are TRBV28 and TRBJ1-1; maybe TRBD1 (6 bases). CDR1 and CDR2 (germline): MDHEN, SYDVKM. This CDR3 contains 12 residues. The V and J ends lost 6 bases and 10 bases respectively, with 15 bases between them. For the CDR3, the DNA is TGTGCCAGCAGGCAGCGGGGGCTGGGAGCTTTCTTT. Translation gives CASRQRGLGAFF.

This clonotype was observed at least ten times. V usage is TRBV7-9 and J usage is TRBJ2-7; 9 nucleotides align to TRBD1. CDR1 SEHNR and CDR2 FQNEAQ come from the germline V gene (reference sequence). V shed 3 bases, J shed 6 bases, and the junction held 6 bases outside the gene matches. The CDR3 is 14 amino acids. DNA for the CDR3: TGTGCCAGCAGCTTCCGGGACAGGGCTTCCGAGCAGTACTTC. Protein: CASSFRDRASEQYF.

This clonotype was seen ten or more times. This chain connects TRBV7-2 to TRBJ2-3; D is perhaps TRBD2 (6 bases). Trimming left V 5 bases short and J 1 base short, with 10 bases between. The CDR3 is made up of 14 amino acids. The germline V gene encodes CDR1 SGHTA and CDR2 FQGNSA. The CDR3 bases are TGTGCCAGCAGCCCATGGGGGGGCACAGATACGCAGTATTTT. Protein: CASSPWGGTDTQYF.

The CDR3 sequence is CASSPGGGDRRDEQFF. CDR3 in DNA: TGTGCCAGTAGTCCTGGGGGGGGGGACCGTCGGGATGAGCAGTTCTTC. V usage is TRBV19 and J usage is TRBJ2-1; 7 bases align to TRBD2. J gave up 8 bases and V 5 bases, and 15 bases lay outside the gene matches. Germline CDR1 is LNHDA and CDR2 is SQIVND (reference sequence). The CDR3 has 16 amino acids.

This clonotype was observed at least ten times. A junction end diverges from the germline sequence, so it may reflect a read error. The chain employs TRBV7-8 and TRBJ1-2, with D perhaps TRBD1 (5 bases). Looked up from germline, CDR1 is SGHVS and CDR2 is FQNEAQ. This CDR3 comprises 11 residues. The CDR3 loop reads CASSLGDGRSF. The CDR3 nucleotides read TGTGCCAGCAGCTTGGGGGACGGCCGCTCCTTC.